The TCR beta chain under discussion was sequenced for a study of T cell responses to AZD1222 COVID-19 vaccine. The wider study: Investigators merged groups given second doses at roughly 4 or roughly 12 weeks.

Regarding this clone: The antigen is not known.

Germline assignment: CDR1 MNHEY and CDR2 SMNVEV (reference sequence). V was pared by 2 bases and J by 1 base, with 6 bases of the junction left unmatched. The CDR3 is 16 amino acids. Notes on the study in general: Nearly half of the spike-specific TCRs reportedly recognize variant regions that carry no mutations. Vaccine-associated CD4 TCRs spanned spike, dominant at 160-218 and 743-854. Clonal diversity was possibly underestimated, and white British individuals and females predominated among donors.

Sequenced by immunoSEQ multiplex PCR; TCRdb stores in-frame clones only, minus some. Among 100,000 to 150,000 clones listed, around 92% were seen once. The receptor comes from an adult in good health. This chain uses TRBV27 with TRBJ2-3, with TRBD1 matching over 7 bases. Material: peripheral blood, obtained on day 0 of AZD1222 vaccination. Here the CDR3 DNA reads TGTGCCAGCAGTTTAATTCCCGGACAGGGCACAGATACGCAGTATTTT. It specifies CASSLIPGQGTDTQYF.